These T cell receptor beta chains were read from a single sample in a study of CD8 T cells in ankylosing spondylitis. TCRdb re-called the 5' RACE reads through MiXCR, storing one row per CDR3 protein. This table holds about 450,000 distinct CDR3 sequences, 20% to 30% found once. The source material was blood, either unsorted or a sorted T cell fraction (not recorded which). The receptors shown here come from a male donor with ankylosing spondylitis. CDR3s include the opening cysteine and the closing phenylalanine or tryptophan. Fields, in order: V gene, J gene, D gene, clone size, CDR3 DNA, CDR3 protein. The D gene is left open where the match is weak. Size values are once, few and many counts, or a class for expanded clones, and some rows have none.

TRBV24-1,TRBJ1-5,TRBD1,few,TGTGCCACCAGTGATAGTAAGGACAGGGAGGCTCAGCCCCAGCATTTT,CATSDSKDREAQPQHF
TRBV12-3/TRBV12-4,TRBJ1-2,TRBD1,-,TGTGCCAGCACAACAGGGGTTGAGTGGGGCTACACCTTC,CASTTGVEWGYTF
TRBV19,TRBJ2-1,TRBD2,few,TGTGCCGTTAAGCGGGAGGATACTTACAATGAGCAGTTCTTC,CAVKREDTYNEQFF
TRBV24-1,TRBJ1-6,TRBD1,-,TGTGCCACCAGAGGGACAGGGGATAATTCACCCCTCCACTTT,CATRGTGDNSPLHF
TRBV24-1,TRBJ2-1,TRBD1,many,TGTGCCACCAGTGATTTCGGGGACAGGAGTTTCGATGAGCAGTTCTTC,CATSDFGDRSFDEQFF
TRBV5-1,TRBJ2-1,-,many,TGCGCCAGCAGCCCTCAACAGGGGAGCGGGAGCAATGAGCAGTTCTTC,CASSPQQGSGSNEQFF
TRBV24-1,TRBJ2-7,-,many,TGTGCCACCAGTGATGACCGGGGAAACGAGCAGTACTTC,CATSDDRGNEQYF
TRBV7-2,TRBJ2-7,-,-,TGTGCCAGCAACGACAGGCCGGGCCACGAGCAGTACTTC,CASNDRPGHEQYF
TRBV7-2,TRBJ2-2,TRBD2,few,TGTGCCAGCAGCACCGACAGCGGGAGCGGCGGCACCGGGGAGCTGTTTTTT,CASSTDSGSGGTGELFF
TRBV28,TRBJ2-5,TRBD2,-,TGTGCCAGCAGAGCGGGATCAGGAGAGACCCAGTACTTC,CASRAGSGETQYF
TRBV21-1,TRBJ2-3,-,few,TGTGCCAGCAGCAAGACGCAGACAGATACGCAGTATTTT,CASSKTQTDTQYF
TRBV20-1,TRBJ1-2,TRBD1,-,TGCAGTGCTTACACCCGGGACAGGTTCTTTGATAGCTATGGCTACACCTTC,CSAYTRDRFFDSYGYTF
TRBV20-1,TRBJ2-3,TRBD2,few,TGCAGTGCTAGGAGCCTAGCGGGAGATTGGCGTAGGACAGATACGCAGTATTTT,CSARSLAGDWRRTDTQYF
TRBV24-1,TRBJ2-1,-,many,TGTGCCACCAGTGATCCTAGAGTAGCGGCCCACAATGAGCAGTTCTTC,CATSDPRVAAHNEQFF
TRBV5-1,TRBJ2-5,-,-,TGCGCCAGCAGCTTGGGTAGTGCAGAGACCCAGTACTTC,CASSLGSAETQYF
TRBV2,TRBJ2-4,-,few,TGTGCCAGCAGTGAGAGTTTAGCCAATCTAGCCAAAAACATTCAGTACTTC,CASSESLANLAKNIQYF
TRBV5-8,TRBJ1-1,-,-,TGTGCCAGCACCTCAGGGCTCGCTGAAGCTTTCTTT,CASTSGLAEAFF
TRBV5-1,TRBJ2-1,-,-,TGCGCCAGCAGCTTGGGGGTGGGAGGCCTCTCCTACAATGAGCAGTTCTTC,CASSLGVGGLSYNEQFF
TRBV15,TRBJ2-7,-,few,TGTGCCACCAGCAGCTTTCCCGGGTACCCCTACGAGCAGTACTTC,CATSSFPGYPYEQYF
TRBV2,TRBJ2-3,-,few,TGTGCCAGCAGGACAGGAGATACGCAGTATTTT,CASRTGDTQYF
TRBV27,TRBJ1-5,TRBD1,-,TGTGCCAGCAGACCCGGACAGGGTCTAGGCAATCAGCCCCAGCATTTT,CASRPGQGLGNQPQHF
TRBV15,TRBJ2-5,-,-,TGTGCCACCACTCCGACCCAGGGATACCAAGAGACCCAGTACTTC,CATTPTQGYQETQYF
TRBV5-1,TRBJ1-3,TRBD1,-,TGCGCCAGCAGCTTGGAAGGGGGCTATGGAAACACCATATATTTT,CASSLEGGYGNTIYF
TRBV29-1,TRBJ1-4,-,-,TGCAGCGTTGAAGATAGTGGTGCAACTAATGAAAAACTGTTTTTT,CSVEDSGATNEKLFF
TRBV20-1,TRBJ2-7,TRBD1,-,TGCAGTGCTAGGGAACAGGGGCGACGGGACGAGCAGTACTTC,CSAREQGRRDEQYF
TRBV11-2,TRBJ2-3,-,-,TGTGCCAGCAGCCCCCTCGTCCAATCAGGACGAATGACAGATACGCAGTATTTT,CASSPLVQSGRMTDTQYF
TRBV5-1,TRBJ2-1,TRBD2,-,TGCGCCAGCAGCGCCCTTAGCGGGAGCTACAATGAGCAGTTCTTC,CASSALSGSYNEQFF
TRBV29-1,TRBJ2-1,-,many,TGCAGCGCTGGAAGGGACGCGGAATACAATGAGCAGTTCTTC,CSAGRDAEYNEQFF
TRBV9,TRBJ2-2,-,few,TGTGCCAGCAGCGTACGCCCACCCCAGCAGGGCGGGGAGCTGTTTTTT,CASSVRPPQQGGELFF
TRBV20-1,TRBJ1-2,-,-,TGCAGTGCTGACAAGAGGACAGTCTATGGCTACACCTTC,CSADKRTVYGYTF
TRBV7-9,TRBJ1-1,-,many,TGTGCCAGCAGCTTAGAGGTAGGACGGTACACTGAAGCTTTCTTT,CASSLEVGRYTEAFF
TRBV30,TRBJ2-1,-,-,TGTGCCTGGGTGAGCGCGAGGGGTGGTGAGCAGTTCTTC,CAWVSARGGEQFF
TRBV7-2,TRBJ1-2,TRBD1,-,TGTGCCAGCAGCCCCGGACAGGGGCCTTGGGAAGGCTACACCTTC,CASSPGQGPWEGYTF
TRBV3-1,TRBJ2-2,-,-,TGTGCCAGCAGCCAAGTGGGAAGGCGTCTCACCGGGGAGCTGTTTTTT,CASSQVGRRLTGELFF
TRBV11-3,TRBJ2-2,TRBD1,-,TGTGCCAGCAGCCTCGGGACAGGGGCGAACACCGGGGAGCTGTTTTTT,CASSLGTGANTGELFF
TRBV13,TRBJ2-3,-,few,TGTGCCAGCGGCCGTTCAGAGGGCGACACAGATACGCAGTATTTT,CASGRSEGDTDTQYF
TRBV5-1,TRBJ1-2,TRBD1,-,TGCGCCAGCAGCTCGACCCTGGGACAGGGAGGTGGCTACACCTTC,CASSSTLGQGGGYTF
TRBV29-1,TRBJ2-1,TRBD2,few,TGCAGCGTTGGAGTTAGCGGGAGTAACAATGAGCAGTTCTTC,CSVGVSGSNNEQFF
TRBV7-2,TRBJ2-2,-,many,TGTGCCAGCAGCTTAGGTCCAGGGACCGGGGAGCTGTTTTTT,CASSLGPGTGELFF
TRBV3-1,TRBJ1-5,-,-,TGTGCCAGCAGCCAAGGAGAGAGGGGGACACAGCATTTT,CASSQGERGTQHF
TRBV11-1,TRBJ1-3,-,-,TGTGCCAGCAGCCGGGACAACTATTCTGGAAACACCATATATTTT,CASSRDNYSGNTIYF
TRBV20-1,TRBJ2-7,-,many,TGCAGTGCTTCTATGCCCGGCGAGCAGTACTTC,CSASMPGEQYF
TRBV23-1,TRBJ2-5,-,once,TGCGCCAGGCAGCGAGGGGCAGGAAAAGAGACCCAGTACTTC,CARQRGAGKETQYF
TRBV7-8,TRBJ2-3,TRBD2,-,TGTGCCAGCAGCGCACTAGCGGGAGGATTCACAGATACGCAGTATTTT,CASSALAGGFTDTQYF
TRBV10-1,TRBJ2-5,-,-,TGCGCCAGCTCCCCGCGGCTTGAAGAGACCCAGTACTTC,CASSPRLEETQYF
TRBV7-9,TRBJ2-2,-,few,TGTGCCAGCAGCAAAAGGGACACGAACACCGGGGAGCTGTTTTTT,CASSKRDTNTGELFF